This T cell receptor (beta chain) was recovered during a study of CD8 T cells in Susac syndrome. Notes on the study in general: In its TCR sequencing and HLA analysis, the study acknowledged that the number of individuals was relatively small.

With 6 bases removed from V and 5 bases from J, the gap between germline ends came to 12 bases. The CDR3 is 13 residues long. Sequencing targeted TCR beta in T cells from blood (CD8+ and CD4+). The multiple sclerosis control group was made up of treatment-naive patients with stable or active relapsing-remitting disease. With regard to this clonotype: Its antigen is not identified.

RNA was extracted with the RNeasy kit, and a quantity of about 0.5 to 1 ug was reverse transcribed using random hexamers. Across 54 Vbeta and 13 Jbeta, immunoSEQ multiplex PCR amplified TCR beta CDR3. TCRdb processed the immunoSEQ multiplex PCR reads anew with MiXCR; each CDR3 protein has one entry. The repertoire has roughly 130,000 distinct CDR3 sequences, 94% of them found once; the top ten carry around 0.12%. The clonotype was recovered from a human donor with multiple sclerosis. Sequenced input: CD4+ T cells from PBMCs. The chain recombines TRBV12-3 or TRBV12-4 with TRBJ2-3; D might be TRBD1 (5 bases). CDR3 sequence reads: CASSLRGIDTQYF. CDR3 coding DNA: TGTGCCAGCAGCCTTAGGGGAATAGATACGCAGTATTTT.